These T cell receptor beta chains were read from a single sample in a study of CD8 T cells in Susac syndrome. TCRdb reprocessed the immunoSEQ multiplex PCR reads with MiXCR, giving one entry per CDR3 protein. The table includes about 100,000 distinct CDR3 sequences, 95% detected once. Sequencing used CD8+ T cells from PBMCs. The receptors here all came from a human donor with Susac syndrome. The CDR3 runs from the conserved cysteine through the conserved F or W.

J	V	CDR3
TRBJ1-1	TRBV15	CAISQRGHTEAFF
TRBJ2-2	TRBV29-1	CSVWRGAPGELFF
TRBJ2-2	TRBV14	CASSRGQNTGELFF
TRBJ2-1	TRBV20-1	CSASGPGLAGDGDPNEQFF
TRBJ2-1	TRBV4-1	CASSQEMNDNEQFF
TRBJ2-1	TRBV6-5	CASSYGPGSAGSYNEQFF
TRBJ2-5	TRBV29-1	CSVDGLRQETQYF
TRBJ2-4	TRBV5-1	CASSPRTVNIQYF
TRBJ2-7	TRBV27	CASSFISGGLNEQYF
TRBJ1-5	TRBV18	CASSQRPRGSNQPQHF
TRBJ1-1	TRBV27	CASSQVSMNTEAFF
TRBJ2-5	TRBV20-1	CSASEDRVDGETQYF
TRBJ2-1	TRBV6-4	CASSLTGGTGNNEQFF
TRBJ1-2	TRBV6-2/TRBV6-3	CASSTSGTTSGYTF
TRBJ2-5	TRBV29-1	CSAKGDLRGETQYF
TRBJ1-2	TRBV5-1	CASSLVSDGDYTF
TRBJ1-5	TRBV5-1	CASSPGQGGKPQHF
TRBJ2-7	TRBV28	CASSSPNSGGSYEQYF
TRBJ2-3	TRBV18	CASSQRKREGPDTQYF
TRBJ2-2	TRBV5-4	CASSSAGTITGELFF
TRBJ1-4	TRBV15	CATGPRWEKLFF
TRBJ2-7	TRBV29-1	CSVGDGEQYF
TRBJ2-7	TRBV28	CASALAGGQYEQYF
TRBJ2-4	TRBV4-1	CASSHLGQSKNIQYF
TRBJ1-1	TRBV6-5	CASSYSTGSRNTEAFF
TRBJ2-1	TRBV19	CASSMYSGGGDEQFF
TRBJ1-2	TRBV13	CASSLAGDDGYTF
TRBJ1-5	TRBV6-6	CASSYRQGGNQPQHF
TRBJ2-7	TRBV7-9	CASSPSGEWEQYF
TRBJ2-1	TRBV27	CASSLIAGEGYNEQFF
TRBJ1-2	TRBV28	CASSGGQYYGYTF
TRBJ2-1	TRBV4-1	CASSQDRTGGNEQFF
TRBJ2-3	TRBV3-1	CASSQGLRASTDTQYF
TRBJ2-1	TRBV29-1	CSVEDGGDEQFF
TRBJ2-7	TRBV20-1	CSARIGQGGEQYF
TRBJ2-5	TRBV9	CASSPPYRETQYF
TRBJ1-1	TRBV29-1	CSLRGGAAEAFF
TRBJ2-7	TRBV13	CASSFGSGNYEQYF
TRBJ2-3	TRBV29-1	CSVENSGRTDTQYF
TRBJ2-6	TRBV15	CATSGKGQGAGSGANVLTF
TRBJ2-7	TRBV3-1	CASSHLGSPSEQYF
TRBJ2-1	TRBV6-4	CASSPGTSGEYNEQFF
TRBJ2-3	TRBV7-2	CASSLRTGTTLTDTQYF
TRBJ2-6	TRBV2	CASSFSLVTGANVLTF
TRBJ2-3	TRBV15	CATRTGTNTDTQYF
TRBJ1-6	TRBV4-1	CASRSGQLNSPLHF
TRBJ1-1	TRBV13	CASSWRRDRDEAFF